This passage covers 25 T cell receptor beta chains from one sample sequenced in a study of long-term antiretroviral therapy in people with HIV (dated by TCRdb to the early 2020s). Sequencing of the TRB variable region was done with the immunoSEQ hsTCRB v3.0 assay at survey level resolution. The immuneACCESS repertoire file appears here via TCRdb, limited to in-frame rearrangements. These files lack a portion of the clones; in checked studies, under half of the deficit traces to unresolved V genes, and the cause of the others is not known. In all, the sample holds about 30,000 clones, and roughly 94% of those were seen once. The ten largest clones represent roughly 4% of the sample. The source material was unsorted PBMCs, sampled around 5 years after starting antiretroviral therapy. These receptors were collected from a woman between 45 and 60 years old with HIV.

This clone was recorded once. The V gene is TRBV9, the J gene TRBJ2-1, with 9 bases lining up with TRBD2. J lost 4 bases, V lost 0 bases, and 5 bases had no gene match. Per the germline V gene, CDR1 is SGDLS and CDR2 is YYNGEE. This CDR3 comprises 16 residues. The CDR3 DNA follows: TGTGCCAGCAGCGTAGTTAGCGGGGGCCGTTACAATGAGCAGTTCTTC. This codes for CASSVVSGGRYNEQFF. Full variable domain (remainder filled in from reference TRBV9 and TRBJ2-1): DSGVTQTPKHLITATGQRVTLRCSPRSGDLSVYWYQQSLDQGLQFLIQYYNGEERAKGNILERFSAQQFPDLHSELNLSSLELGDSALYFCASSVVSGGRYNEQFFGPGTRLTVL.

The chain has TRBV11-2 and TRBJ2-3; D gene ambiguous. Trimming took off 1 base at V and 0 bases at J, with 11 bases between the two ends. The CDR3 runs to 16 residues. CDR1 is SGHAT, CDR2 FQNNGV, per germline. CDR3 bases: TGTGCCAGCAGCTTAGGGACCAAAACTAGCACAGATACGCAGTATTTT. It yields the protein CASSLGTKTSTDTQYF.

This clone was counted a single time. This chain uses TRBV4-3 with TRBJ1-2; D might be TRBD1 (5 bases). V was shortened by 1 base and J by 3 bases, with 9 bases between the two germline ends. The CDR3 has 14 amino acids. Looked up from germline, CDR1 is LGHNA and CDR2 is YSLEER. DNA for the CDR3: TGCGCCAGCAGCCAAGGGACATCTCACTATGGCTACACCTTC. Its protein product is CASSQGTSHYGYTF.

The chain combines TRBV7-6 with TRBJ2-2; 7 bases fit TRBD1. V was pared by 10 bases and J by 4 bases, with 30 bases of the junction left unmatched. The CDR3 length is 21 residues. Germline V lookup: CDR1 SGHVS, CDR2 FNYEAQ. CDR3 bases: TGTGCCACCCGGAAGAGGGACCCTGGACAGGTTAAGTCAGGGGGCACCGGGGAGCTGTTTTTT. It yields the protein CATRKRDPGQVKSGGTGELFF.

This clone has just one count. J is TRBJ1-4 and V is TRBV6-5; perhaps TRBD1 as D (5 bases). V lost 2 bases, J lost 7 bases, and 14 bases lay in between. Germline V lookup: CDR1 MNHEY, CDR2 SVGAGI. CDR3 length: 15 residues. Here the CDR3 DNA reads TGTGCCAGCAGTTACAACTCAGGGAAAATTGAAAAACTGTTTTTT. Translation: CASSYNSGKIEKLFF.

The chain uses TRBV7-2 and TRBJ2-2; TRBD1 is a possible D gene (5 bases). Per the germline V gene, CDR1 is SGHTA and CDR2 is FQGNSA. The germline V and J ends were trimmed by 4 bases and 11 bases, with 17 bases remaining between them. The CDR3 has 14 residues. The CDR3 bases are TGTGCCAGCAGCTACCGACCAGGGATAAGTGAGCTGTTTTTT. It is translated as CASSYRPGISELFF.

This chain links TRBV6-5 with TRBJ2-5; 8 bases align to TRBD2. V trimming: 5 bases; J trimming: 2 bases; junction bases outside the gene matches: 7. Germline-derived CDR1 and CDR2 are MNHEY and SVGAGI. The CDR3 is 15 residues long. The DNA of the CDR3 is TGTGCCAGCAGTCAAAGCGGGGGCCGGCAAGAGACCCAGTACTTC. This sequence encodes CASSQSGGRQETQYF.

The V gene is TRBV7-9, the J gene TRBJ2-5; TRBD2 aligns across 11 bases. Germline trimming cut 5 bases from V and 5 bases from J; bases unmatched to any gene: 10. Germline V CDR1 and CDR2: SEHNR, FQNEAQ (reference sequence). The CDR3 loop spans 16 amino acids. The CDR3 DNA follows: TGTGCCAGCAGCGCTTTAGCGGGGGGGCCTGGGGAGACCCAGTACTTC. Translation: CASSALAGGPGETQYF.

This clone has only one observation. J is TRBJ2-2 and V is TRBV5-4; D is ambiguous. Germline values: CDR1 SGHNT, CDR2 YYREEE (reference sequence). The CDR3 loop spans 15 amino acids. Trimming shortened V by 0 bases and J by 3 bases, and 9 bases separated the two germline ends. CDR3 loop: CASSLDGRYTGELFF. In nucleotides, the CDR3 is TGTGCCAGCAGCTTGGACGGGCGTTACACCGGGGAGCTGTTTTTT.

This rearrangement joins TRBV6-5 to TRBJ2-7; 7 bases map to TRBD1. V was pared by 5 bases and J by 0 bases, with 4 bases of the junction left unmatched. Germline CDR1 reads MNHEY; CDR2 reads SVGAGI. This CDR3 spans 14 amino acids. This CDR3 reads CASSPGTVSYEQYF. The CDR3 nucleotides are TGTGCCAGCAGTCCCGGGACAGTCTCCTACGAGCAGTACTTC.

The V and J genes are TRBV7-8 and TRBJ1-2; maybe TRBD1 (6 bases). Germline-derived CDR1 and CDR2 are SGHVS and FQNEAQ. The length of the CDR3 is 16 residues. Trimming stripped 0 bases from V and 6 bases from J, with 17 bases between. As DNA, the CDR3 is TGTGCCAGCAGCTTAGCGGTTCTGGAGGGGGTAGATGGCTACACCTTC. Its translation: CASSLAVLEGVDGYTF.

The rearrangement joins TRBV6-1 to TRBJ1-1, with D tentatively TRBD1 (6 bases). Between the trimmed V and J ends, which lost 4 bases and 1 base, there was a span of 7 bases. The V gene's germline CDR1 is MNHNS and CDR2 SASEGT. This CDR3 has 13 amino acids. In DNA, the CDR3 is TGTGCCAGCAGTGGACAGGAGAACACTGAAGCTTTCTTT. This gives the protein CASSGQENTEAFF.

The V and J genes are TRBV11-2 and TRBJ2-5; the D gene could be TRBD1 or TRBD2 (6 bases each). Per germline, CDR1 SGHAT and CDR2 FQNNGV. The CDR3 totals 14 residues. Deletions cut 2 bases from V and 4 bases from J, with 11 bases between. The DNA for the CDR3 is TGTGCCAGCAGCTTAAGGGGGGCAGGAGAGACCCAGTACTTC. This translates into CASSLRGAGETQYF.

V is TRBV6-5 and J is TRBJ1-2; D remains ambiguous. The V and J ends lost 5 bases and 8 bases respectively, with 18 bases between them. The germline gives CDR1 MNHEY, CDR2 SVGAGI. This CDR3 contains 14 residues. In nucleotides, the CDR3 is TGTGCCAGCAGTGCGGGCGGGAGGCGAGGGGGCTACACCTTC. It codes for CASSAGGRRGGYTF.

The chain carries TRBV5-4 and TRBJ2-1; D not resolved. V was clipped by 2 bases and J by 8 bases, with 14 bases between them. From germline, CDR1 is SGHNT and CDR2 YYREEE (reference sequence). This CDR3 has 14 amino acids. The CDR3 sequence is CASSFRTPGHEQFF. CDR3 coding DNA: TGTGCCAGCAGCTTCCGGACCCCCGGCCATGAGCAGTTCTTC.

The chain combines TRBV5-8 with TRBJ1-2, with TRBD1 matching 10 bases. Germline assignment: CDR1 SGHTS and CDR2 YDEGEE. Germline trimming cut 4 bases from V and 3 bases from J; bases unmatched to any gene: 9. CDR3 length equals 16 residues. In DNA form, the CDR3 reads TGTGCCAGCAGCAAGGACAGGGGGGCCTCGGACTATGGCTACACCTTC. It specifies CASSKDRGASDYGYTF.

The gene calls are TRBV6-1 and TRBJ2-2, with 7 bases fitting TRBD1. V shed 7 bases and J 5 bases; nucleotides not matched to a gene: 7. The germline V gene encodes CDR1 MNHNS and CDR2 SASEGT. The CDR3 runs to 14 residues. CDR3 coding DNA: TGTGCCAGCACAACGACAGGGACAACCGGGGAGCTGTTTTTT. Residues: CASTTTGTTGELFF.

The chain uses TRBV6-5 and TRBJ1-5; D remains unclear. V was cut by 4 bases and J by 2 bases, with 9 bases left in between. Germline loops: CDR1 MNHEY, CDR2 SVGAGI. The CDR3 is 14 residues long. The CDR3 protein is CASSSGLGNQPQHF. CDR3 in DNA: TGTGCCAGCAGTTCCGGACTGGGCAATCAGCCCCAGCATTTT.

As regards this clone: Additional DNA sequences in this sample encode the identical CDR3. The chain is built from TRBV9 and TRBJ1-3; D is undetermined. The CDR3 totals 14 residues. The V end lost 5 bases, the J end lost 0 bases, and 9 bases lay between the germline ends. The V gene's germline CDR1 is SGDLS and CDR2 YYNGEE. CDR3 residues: CASRDGDSGNTIYF. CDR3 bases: TGTGCCAGCAGAGACGGGGACTCTGGAAACACCATATATTTT.

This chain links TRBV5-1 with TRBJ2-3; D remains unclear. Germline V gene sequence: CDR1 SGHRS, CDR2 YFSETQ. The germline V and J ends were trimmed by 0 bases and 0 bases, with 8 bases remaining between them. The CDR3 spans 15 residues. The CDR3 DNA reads TGCGCCAGCAGCTTGGAAGCCGCTAGCACAGATACGCAGTATTTT. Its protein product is CASSLEAASTDTQYF. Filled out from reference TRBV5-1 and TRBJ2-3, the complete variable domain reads KAGVTQTPRYLIKTRGQQVTLSCSPISGHRSVSWYQQTPGQGLQFLFEYFSETQRNKGNFPGRFSGRQFSNSRSEMNVSTLELGDSALYLCASSLEAASTDTQYFGPGTRLTVL.

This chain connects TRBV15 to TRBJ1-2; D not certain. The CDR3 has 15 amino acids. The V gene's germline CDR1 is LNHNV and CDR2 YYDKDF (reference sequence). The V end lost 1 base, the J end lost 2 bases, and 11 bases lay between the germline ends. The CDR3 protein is CATSRVSLGNYGYTF. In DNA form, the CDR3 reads TGTGCCACCAGCAGAGTATCGTTGGGGAACTATGGCTACACCTTC.

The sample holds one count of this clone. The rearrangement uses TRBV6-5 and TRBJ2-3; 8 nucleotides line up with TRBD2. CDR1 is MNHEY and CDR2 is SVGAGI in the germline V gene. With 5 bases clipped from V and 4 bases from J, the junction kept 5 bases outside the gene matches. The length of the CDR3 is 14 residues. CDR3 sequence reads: CASSRGGGPDTQYF. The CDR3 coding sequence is TGTGCCAGCAGTCGGGGGGGCGGGCCAGATACGCAGTATTTT.

The CDR3 DNA sequence: TGTGCCAGCAGCTTGGCCACTAGCGGGGGGATCTACGAGCAGTACTTC. As protein: CASSLATSGGIYEQYF. The rearrangement links TRBV7-6 to TRBJ2-7; 12 nucleotides agree with TRBD2. The germline V gene encodes CDR1 SGHVS and CDR2 FNYEAQ. J lost 3 bases, V lost 3 bases, and 6 bases had no gene match. The CDR3 extends over 16 amino acids.

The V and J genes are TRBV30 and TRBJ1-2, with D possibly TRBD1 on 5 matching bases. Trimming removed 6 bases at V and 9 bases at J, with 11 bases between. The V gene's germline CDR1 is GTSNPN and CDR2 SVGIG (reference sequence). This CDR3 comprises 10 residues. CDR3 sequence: CACQGGSYTF. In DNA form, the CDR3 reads TGTGCCTGTCAGGGTGGGAGCTACACCTTC.

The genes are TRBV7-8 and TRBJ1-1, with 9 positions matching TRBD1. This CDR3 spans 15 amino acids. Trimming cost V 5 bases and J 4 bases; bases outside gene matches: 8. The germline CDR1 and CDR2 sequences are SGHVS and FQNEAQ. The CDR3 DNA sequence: TGTGCCAGCAGCCTGGGACAGGGCCCAGGCACTGAAGCTTTCTTT. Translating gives CASSLGQGPGTEAFF.